What follows is one T cell receptor (beta chain) and its context. RNA was extracted with the RNeasy kit, and a quantity of roughly 0.45 to 1 ug was reverse transcribed using random hexamers. MiXCR was run by TCRdb on the immunoSEQ multiplex PCR reads, yielding one entry per CDR3 protein. Of about 47,000 distinct CDR3 sequences in the sample, roughly 92% were seen once. Trimming removed 6 bases from V and 6 bases from J; junction bases left unmatched: 2. The CDR3 has 12 residues. Germline lookup yields CDR1 MGHDK and CDR2 SYGVNS. Negative isolation yielded the CD8+ and CD4+ T cells, while FACS enriched the TEMRA cells. These data originate in a study of CD8 T cells in Susac syndrome.

The sequence came from a human donor in good health. Sequencing was performed on CD8+ T cells from PBMCs. The rearrangement joins TRBV25-1 to TRBJ2-1; 7 bases line up with TRBD1. The CDR3 here is CASSWTGNEQFF. The CDR3 bases are TGTGCCAGCAGCTGGACAGGCAATGAGCAGTTCTTC.